The 4 T cell receptor beta chains below come from one sample, sequenced in a study of graft-versus-host responses after intestinal transplantation. Their cognate antigens are unknown. Data came from immunoSEQ multiplex PCR; TCRdb stores just in-frame clones and leaves some out. The sample contains about 85,000 clones, 75% to 95% of which appear only once. The material sequenced was unstimulated CD8+ T cells sorted from spleen or lymph node cells, taken before transplant. Receptor source: a human donor who was the organ donor for an intestinal transplant.

The chain couples TRBV5-5 to TRBJ2-7, with a possible D match to TRBD1 (5 bases). The CDR3 is made up of 16 amino acids. In germline, CDR1 is SGHKS, CDR2 YYEKEE (reference sequence). Trimming removed 4 bases at V and 1 base at J, with 18 bases between. CDR3: CASSLWQGAGSYEQYF. In DNA form, the CDR3 reads TGTGCCAGCAGCCTATGGCAGGGTGCAGGATCCTACGAGCAGTACTTC.

This rearrangement joins TRBV9 to TRBJ2-5; no clear D gene. V was pared by 0 bases and J by 1 base, with 10 bases between. This CDR3 is 15 amino acids long. Per the germline V gene, CDR1 is SGDLS and CDR2 is YYNGEE. This chain's CDR3 is CASSVGAGVQETQYF. As DNA, the CDR3 is TGTGCCAGCAGCGTAGGAGCCGGAGTCCAAGAGACCCAGTACTTC.

V and J are TRBV2 and TRBJ2-2; either TRBD1 or TRBD2 may supply D (5 bases each). V was clipped by 2 bases and J by 1 base, with 11 bases between them. From germline, CDR1 is SNHLY and CDR2 FYNNEI. The CDR3 loop spans 16 amino acids. In DNA form, the CDR3 reads TGTGCCAGCAGTGAACCCTTTGGGGGGAACACCGGGGAGCTGTTTTTT. Protein product: CASSEPFGGNTGELFF. Full variable domain (missing parts from reference TRBV2 and TRBJ2-2): EPEVTQTPSHQVTQMGQEVILRCVPISNHLYFYWYRQILGQKVEFLVSFYNNEISEKSEIFDDQFSVERPDGSNFTLKIRSTKLEDSAMYFCASSEPFGGNTGELFFGEGSRLTVL.

J is TRBJ2-7 and V is TRBV9; 9 bases align to TRBD2. Germline V CDR1 and CDR2: SGDLS, YYNGEE. This CDR3 contains 15 residues. Trimming removed 4 bases from V and 3 bases from J; junction bases left unmatched: 8. DNA of the CDR3: TGTGCCAGCAGCAGTGCAGCGGGGGGCTACTACGAGCAGTACTTC. It translates to CASSSAAGGYYEQYF.